This entry lists 13 T cell receptor beta chains sequenced from one sample in a study of blood T cell repertoires in COVID-19. Clones were sequenced by immunoSEQ multiplex PCR, and TCRdb holds only the in-frame ones, with some missing. This sample carries approximately 190,000 clones, approximately 84% of them seen once, and the ten largest clones take approximately 6.1%. The sequencing input was peripheral blood. The source of these receptors is a man aged 80 or over with acute or convalescent COVID-19.

The genes are TRBV5-4 and TRBJ2-1; D is possibly TRBD2 (6 bases). The V and J ends lost 4 bases and 2 bases respectively, with 13 bases between them. The CDR3 sequence is 15 residues long. Germline CDR1 and CDR2: SGHNT and YYREEE (reference sequence). The CDR3 region has the DNA TGTGCCAGCAGCCAAGAAGTAGCGGCCTACAATGAGCAGTTCTTC. Translating it yields CASSQEVAAYNEQFF.

V is TRBV4-1 and J is TRBJ2-1; 9 nucleotides align to TRBD1. CDR1 is MGHRA, CDR2 YSYEKL, per germline. The V segment lost 2 bases and the J segment 0 bases; nucleotides outside the gene matches: 5. This CDR3 region has 17 residues. The CDR3 coding sequence is TGCGCCAGCAGCCAAAGGACAGGGGATTTCTCCTACAATGAGCAGTTCTTC. This codes for CASSQRTGDFSYNEQFF.

The chain uses TRBV19 and TRBJ1-5; 7 bases agree with TRBD1. Germline CDR1 reads LNHDA; CDR2 reads SQIVND (reference sequence). The length of the CDR3 is 15 residues. V gave up 6 bases and J gave up 1 base; unmatched junction bases: 6. For the CDR3, the DNA is TGTGCCAGTAGCACAGGGGACAGAAGCAATCAGCCCCAGCATTTT. Protein product: CASSTGDRSNQPQHF.

The V gene is TRBV7-2, the J gene TRBJ1-3; D is possibly TRBD1 (6 bases). V was pared by 8 bases and J by 4 bases, with 12 bases between. The germline V gene encodes CDR1 SGHTA and CDR2 FQGNSA. This CDR3 is 13 amino acids long. The CDR3 nucleotides read TGTGCCAGCCTAACAGGGAACGGAAACACCATATATTTT. It yields the protein CASLTGNGNTIYF.

This clone was counted once. The V call is TRBV6-5, the J call TRBJ2-1, with 7 bases fitting TRBD1. Unmatched junction bases numbered 5, after V lost 5 bases and J lost 1 base. CDR3 length equals 15 residues. Germline V gene data show CDR1 as MNHEY and CDR2 as SVGAGI. In DNA form, the CDR3 reads TGTGCCAGCAGTCTCCGGGACAGATCCTACAATGAGCAGTTCTTC. Protein: CASSLRDRSYNEQFF.

This clone was counted only a few times. This chain links TRBV19 with TRBJ2-7; 9 nucleotides agree with TRBD1. Germline lookup yields CDR1 LNHDA and CDR2 SQIVND (reference sequence). Germline trimming cut 4 bases from V and 3 bases from J; bases unmatched to any gene: 1. The CDR3 covers 13 residues. CDR3 DNA sequence: TGTGCCAGTAGTAAGGGACAGGGCTACGAGCAGTACGTC. Protein sequence: CASSKGQGYEQYV.

About this clone: This sample also contains other DNA sequences that code for the same CDR3. This chain links TRBV2 with TRBJ2-1; 13 nucleotides match TRBD2. Germline V CDR1 and CDR2: SNHLY, FYNNEI. The CDR3 consists of 14 residues. After removal of 6 bases from V and 7 bases from J, the junction contained 3 bases not matched to a gene. The CDR3 DNA sequence: TGTGCCAGCAGCGGACTAGCGGGAGCGAATGAGCAGTTCTTC. Its protein product is CASSGLAGANEQFF.

The CDR3 region is CSVVRQGYTDTQYF. CDR3 nucleotide sequence: TGCAGCGTTGTTCGACAGGGATACACAGATACGCAGTATTTT. This chain links TRBV29-1 with TRBJ2-3, with TRBD1 matching 7 bases. Germline V gene sequence: CDR1 SQVTM, CDR2 ANQGSEA. The CDR3 consists of 14 residues. The J segment lost 2 bases and the V segment lost 4 bases, leaving 6 bases of the junction unmatched.

The chain combines TRBV11-3 with TRBJ1-1, with D unclear. Between the trimmed V and J ends, which lost 3 bases and 5 bases, there was a span of 10 bases. CDR3 length: 13 residues. Per the germline V gene, CDR1 is SGHNT and CDR2 is YENEEA. The CDR3 DNA reads as TGTGCCAGCAGCTTGAAGGCCGGGACTGAAGCTTTCTTT. This gives the protein CASSLKAGTEAFF.

J is TRBJ2-5 and V is TRBV3-1 (or the pseudogene TRBV3-2); D may be TRBD1 (5 bases). The V end lost 0 bases, the J end lost 1 base, and 9 bases lay between the germline ends. The CDR3 consists of 15 residues. Germline-derived CDR1 and CDR2 are LGHDT and YNNKEL (reference sequence). CDR3 DNA sequence: TGTGCCAGCAGCCAAGATAGACAGACCCAAGAGACCCAGTACTTC. Translation: CASSQDRQTQETQYF.

This clone showed up just a few times. The V call is TRBV14, the J call TRBJ1-1, with D perhaps TRBD1 (5 bases). V was shortened by 6 bases and J by 6 bases, with 11 bases between the two germline ends. Germline CDR1 and CDR2: SGHDN and FVKESK. The CDR3 length is 12 residues. CDR3 sequence (DNA): TGTGCCAGCAGTCTTAGGGGCGCTGAAGCTTTCTTT. Translated, it gives CASSLRGAEAFF.

This rearrangement joins TRBV7-9 to TRBJ2-1; D might be TRBD1 (5 bases). Germline V lookup: CDR1 SEHNR, CDR2 FQNEAQ (reference sequence). This CDR3 comprises 16 residues. Trimming removed 5 bases from V and 0 bases from J, with 14 bases in between. In DNA form, the CDR3 reads TGTGCCAGCAGCCCCCCGGAACAGGCCTCCTACAATGAGCAGTTCTTC. Its translation is CASSPPEQASYNEQFF.

J is TRBJ2-7 and V is TRBV10-3; 9 bases fit TRBD1. V shed 10 bases, J shed 3 bases, and the junction held 1 base outside the gene matches. Germline loops: CDR1 ENHRY, CDR2 SYGVKD. The CDR3 contains 11 residues. CDR3 DNA sequence: TGTGCCACGGGACAGGGCTACGAGCAGTACGTC. Protein product: CATGQGYEQYV.